This T cell receptor beta chain stems from a study of cytotoxic CD8 clonotypes in ibrutinib-treated CLL. Roughly 2 micrograms of genomic DNA from cryopreserved PBMCs went into TCR beta libraries. V lost 5 bases and J lost 10, with 3 bases in between. Germline CDR1 and CDR2: SQVTM and ANQGSEA. The CDR3 has 8 residues. Assay used: immunoSEQ multiplex PCR; TCRdb lists only in-frame clones, some missing. The sample contains over 120,000 clones, 79% of which appear only once. Overall study findings and caveats: At ibrutinib response, clonality increased, and at progression it declined back toward baseline. Few clonotypes were public, and these shrank or held steady under treatment.

To note about this clone: Its cognate antigen is unknown.

V is TRBV29-1 and J is TRBJ2-1, with D unclear. The receptor was isolated from a human donor with chronic lymphocytic leukemia. Sequences were derived from PBMCs, sampled after 12 months of ibrutinib treatment. For the CDR3, the DNA is TGCAGCGTTTCCGAGCAGTTCTTC. Translating gives CSVSEQFF.